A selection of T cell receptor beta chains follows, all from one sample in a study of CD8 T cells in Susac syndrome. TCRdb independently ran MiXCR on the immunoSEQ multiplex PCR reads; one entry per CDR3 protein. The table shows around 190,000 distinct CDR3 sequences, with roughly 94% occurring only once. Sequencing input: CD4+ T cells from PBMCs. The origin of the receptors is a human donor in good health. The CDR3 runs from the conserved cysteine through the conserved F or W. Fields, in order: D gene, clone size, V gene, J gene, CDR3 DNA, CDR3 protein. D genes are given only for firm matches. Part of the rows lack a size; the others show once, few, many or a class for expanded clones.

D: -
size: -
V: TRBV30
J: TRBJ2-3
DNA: TGTGCCTGGAGTGTACCCCAGGGTAGCACAGATACGCAGTATTTT
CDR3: CAWSVPQGSTDTQYF

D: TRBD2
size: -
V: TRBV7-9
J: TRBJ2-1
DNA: TGTGCCAGCAGCATCTGGGGTGCGGGAGACCCGAAGTTCTTC
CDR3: CASSIWGAGDPKFF

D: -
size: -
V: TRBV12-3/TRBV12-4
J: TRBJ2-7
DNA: TGTGCCAGCAGGCCGAATACCATGGACGAGCAGTACTTC
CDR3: CASRPNTMDEQYF

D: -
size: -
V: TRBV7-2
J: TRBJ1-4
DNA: TGTGCCAGCAGCTTAGAGGCCAAACTGTTTTTT
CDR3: CASSLEAKLFF

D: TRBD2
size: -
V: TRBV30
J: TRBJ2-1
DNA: TGTGCCTGGAGCCGGAGCGGGAGATTAAACAATGAGCAGTTCTTC
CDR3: CAWSRSGRLNNEQFF

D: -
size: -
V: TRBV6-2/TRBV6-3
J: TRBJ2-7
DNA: TGTGCCAGCAGTTTCGGGATCTCCTACGAGCAGTACTTC
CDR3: CASSFGISYEQYF

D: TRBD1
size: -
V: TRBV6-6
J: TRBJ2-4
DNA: TGTGCCAGCAGTTATTCCGCACAGGGGGCCAAAAACATTCAGTACTTC
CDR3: CASSYSAQGAKNIQYF

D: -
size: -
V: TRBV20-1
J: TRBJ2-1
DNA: TGCAGTGCTGGCTTGGGTTTAAGCCGCTACAATGAGCAGTTCTTC
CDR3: CSAGLGLSRYNEQFF

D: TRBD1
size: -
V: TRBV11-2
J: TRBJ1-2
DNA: TGTGCCAGCAGCTGGGACAGGGGTAACTATGGCTACACCTTC
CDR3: CASSWDRGNYGYTF

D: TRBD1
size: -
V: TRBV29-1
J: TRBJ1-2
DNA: TGCAGCGTGATGACAGGGGATGGCTACACCTTC
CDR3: CSVMTGDGYTF

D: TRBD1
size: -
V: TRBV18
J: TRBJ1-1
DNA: TGTGCCAGCTCACCACGGACAGGGCTGAGGGACACTGAAGCTTTCTTT
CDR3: CASSPRTGLRDTEAFF

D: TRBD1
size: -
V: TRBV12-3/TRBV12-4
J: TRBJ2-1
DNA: TGTGCCAGCAGTTTATCAGGGGGCCACTACAATGAGCAGTTCTTC
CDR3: CASSLSGGHYNEQFF

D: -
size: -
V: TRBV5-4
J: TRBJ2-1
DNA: TGTGCCAGCAGCGCGGAAGGGACTCTGGTCAATGAGCAGTTCTTC
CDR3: CASSAEGTLVNEQFF

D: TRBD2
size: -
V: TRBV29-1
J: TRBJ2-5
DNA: TGCAGCGTTGAAGGGACCGGGACTAGCGGGAGTACCCAGTACTTC
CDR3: CSVEGTGTSGSTQYF

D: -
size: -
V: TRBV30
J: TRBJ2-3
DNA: TGTGCCTGGAGTGTAGTTCGAGCAGATACGCAGTATTTT
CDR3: CAWSVVRADTQYF

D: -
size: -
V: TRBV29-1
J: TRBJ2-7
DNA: TGCAGCGTGGGGGGAGCAGGGTATGAGCAGTACTTC
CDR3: CSVGGAGYEQYF

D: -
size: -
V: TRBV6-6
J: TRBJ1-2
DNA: TGTGCCAGCACCCAACCCCAGGGTCAGGGTGGCTACACCTTC
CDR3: CASTQPQGQGGYTF

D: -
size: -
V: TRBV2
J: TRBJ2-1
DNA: TGTGCCAGCAGCCCAAGACTAGGGGGGTACAATGAGCAGTTCTTC
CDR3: CASSPRLGGYNEQFF

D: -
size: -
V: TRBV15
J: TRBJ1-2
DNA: TGTGCCACCAGCAGAGATCGGCAGAACTATGGCTACACCTTC
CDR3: CATSRDRQNYGYTF

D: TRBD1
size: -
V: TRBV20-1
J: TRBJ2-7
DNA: TGCAGTGCTACGCGGGACAGGGGAGCCTACGAGCAGTACTTC
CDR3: CSATRDRGAYEQYF

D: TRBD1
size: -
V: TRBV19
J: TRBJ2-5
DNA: TGTGCCAGTAGTAGTCCTCCTCCAGGGGGCCAAGAGACCCAGTACTTC
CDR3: CASSSPPPGGQETQYF

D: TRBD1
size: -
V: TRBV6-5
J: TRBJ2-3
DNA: TGTGCCAGCAAAGGACAGGGCACAGATACGCAGTATTTT
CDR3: CASKGQGTDTQYF

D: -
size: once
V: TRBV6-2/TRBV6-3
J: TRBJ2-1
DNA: TGTGCCAGCCGGTTGAGGTACAATGAGCAGTTCTTC
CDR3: CASRLRYNEQFF

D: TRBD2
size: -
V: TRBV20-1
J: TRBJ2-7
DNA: TGCAGTGCTAGCCAGGCGCGGGGGAGTGACGAGCAGTACTTC
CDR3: CSASQARGSDEQYF

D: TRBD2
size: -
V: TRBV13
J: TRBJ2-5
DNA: TGTGCCAGCAGCCCCGCCGCGGGACTAGCGGGAGTCTCGGGGGAAGAGACCCAGTACTTC
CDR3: CASSPAAGLAGVSGEETQYF

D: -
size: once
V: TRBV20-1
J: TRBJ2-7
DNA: TGCAGTGGGGCCAGTAACTACGAGCAGTACTTC
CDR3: CSGASNYEQYF

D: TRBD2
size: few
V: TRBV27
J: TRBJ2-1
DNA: TGTGCCAGCAGTTTAAGGCGGGGGGGGAATGAGCAGTTCTTC
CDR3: CASSLRRGGNEQFF

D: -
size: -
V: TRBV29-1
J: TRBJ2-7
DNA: TGCAGCGTTGGTACAGGGAAAGGATACGAGCAGTACTTC
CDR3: CSVGTGKGYEQYF

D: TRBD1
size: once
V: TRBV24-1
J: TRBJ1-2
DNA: TGTGCCACCAGTGAGTCCGGGACAGGGCTTAACTATGGCTACACCTTC
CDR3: CATSESGTGLNYGYTF

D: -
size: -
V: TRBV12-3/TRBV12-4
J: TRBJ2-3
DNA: TGTGCCAGCAGTCCGGACCGAGGAGGGAATACGCAGTATTTT
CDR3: CASSPDRGGNTQYF

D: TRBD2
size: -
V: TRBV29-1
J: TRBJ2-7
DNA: TGCAGCGCCTGGACTAGCGGGAGCCCATCCTACGAGCAGTACTTC
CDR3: CSAWTSGSPSYEQYF

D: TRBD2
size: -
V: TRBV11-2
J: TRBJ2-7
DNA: TGTGCCAGCAGCCCAAGACTAGCGGGCCACTACGAGCAGTACTTC
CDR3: CASSPRLAGHYEQYF

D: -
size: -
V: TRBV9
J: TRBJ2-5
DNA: TGTGCCAGCAGCGCACAAGAAGAGACCCAGTACTTC
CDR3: CASSAQEETQYF

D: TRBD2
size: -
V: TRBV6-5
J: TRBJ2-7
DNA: TGTGCCAGCAGTCTAGCGGGAGGGCCTAACTACGAGCAGTACTTC
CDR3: CASSLAGGPNYEQYF

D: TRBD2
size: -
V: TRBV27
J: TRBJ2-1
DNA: TGTGCCAGCAGACAAGCGGGAGGGCACTACAATGAGCAGTTCTTC
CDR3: CASRQAGGHYNEQFF

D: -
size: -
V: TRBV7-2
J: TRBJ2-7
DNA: TGTGCCAGCAGCTACGGGAGATTTGACGAGCAGTACTTC
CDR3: CASSYGRFDEQYF

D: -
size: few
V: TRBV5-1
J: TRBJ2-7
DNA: TGCGCCAGCAGCTTGGTCGGTCCCTACGAGCAGTACTTC
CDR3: CASSLVGPYEQYF

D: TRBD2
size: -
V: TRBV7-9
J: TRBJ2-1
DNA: TGTGCCAGCAGCTTACTAGCGGGGATCTCCTACAATGAGCAGTTCTTC
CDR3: CASSLLAGISYNEQFF

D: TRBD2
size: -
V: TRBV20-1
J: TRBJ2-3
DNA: TGCAGTGCTAGAAGACTAGCGGGGCCCACAGATACGCAGTATTTT
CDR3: CSARRLAGPTDTQYF

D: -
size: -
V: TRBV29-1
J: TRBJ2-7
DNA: TGCAGCGTTCGGAACGGCTACGAGCAGTACTTC
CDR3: CSVRNGYEQYF

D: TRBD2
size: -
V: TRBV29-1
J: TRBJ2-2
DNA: TGCAGCGCAAGCGGACTAGCGGGAGTCAATGGCGGGGAGCTGTTTTTT
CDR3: CSASGLAGVNGGELFF

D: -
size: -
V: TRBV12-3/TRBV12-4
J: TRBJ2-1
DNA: TGTGCCAGCAGTACTAGTTTCAATGAGCAGTTCTTC
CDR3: CASSTSFNEQFF

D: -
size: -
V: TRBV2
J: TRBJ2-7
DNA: TGTGCCAGCAGGTTTTCCCGGGTCTACGAGCAGTACTTC
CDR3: CASRFSRVYEQYF